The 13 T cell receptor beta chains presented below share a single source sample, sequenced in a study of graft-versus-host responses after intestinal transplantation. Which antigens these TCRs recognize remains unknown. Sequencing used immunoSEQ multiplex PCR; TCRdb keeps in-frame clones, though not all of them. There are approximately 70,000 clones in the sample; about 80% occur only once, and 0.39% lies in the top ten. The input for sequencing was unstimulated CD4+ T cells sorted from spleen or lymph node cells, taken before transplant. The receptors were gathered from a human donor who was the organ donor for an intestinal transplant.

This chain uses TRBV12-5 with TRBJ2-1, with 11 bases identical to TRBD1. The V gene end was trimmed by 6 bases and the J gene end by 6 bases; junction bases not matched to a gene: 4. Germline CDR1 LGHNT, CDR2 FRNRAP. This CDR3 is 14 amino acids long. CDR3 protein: CASGPGQGANEQFF. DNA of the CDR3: TGTGCTAGTGGCCCAGGACAGGGGGCCAATGAGCAGTTCTTC.

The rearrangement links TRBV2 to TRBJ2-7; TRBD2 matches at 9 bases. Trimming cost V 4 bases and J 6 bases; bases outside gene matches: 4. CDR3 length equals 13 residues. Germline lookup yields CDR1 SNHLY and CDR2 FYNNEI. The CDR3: CASSVAGGPEQYV. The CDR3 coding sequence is TGTGCCAGCAGTGTTGCGGGGGGGCCCGAGCAGTACGTC.

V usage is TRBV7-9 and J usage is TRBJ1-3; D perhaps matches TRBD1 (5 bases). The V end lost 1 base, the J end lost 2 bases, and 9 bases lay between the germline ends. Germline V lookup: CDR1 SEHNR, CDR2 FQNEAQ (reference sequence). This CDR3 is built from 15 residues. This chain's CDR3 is CASSLGGTAGNTIYF. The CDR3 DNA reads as TGTGCCAGCAGCTTAGGAGGGACTGCTGGAAACACCATATATTTT.

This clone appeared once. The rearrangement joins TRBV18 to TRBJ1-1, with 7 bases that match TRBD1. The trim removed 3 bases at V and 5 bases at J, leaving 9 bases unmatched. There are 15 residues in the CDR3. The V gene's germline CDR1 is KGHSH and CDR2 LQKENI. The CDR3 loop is CASSPTGAGKTEAFF. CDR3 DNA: TGTGCCAGCTCACCCACAGGGGCGGGGAAGACTGAAGCTTTCTTT. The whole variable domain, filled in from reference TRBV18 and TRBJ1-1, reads NAGVMQNPRHLVRRRGQEARLRCSPMKGHSHVYWYRQLPEEGLKFMVYLQKENIIDESGMPKERFSAEFPKEGPSILRIQQVVRGDSAAYFCASSPTGAGKTEAFFGQGTRLTVV.

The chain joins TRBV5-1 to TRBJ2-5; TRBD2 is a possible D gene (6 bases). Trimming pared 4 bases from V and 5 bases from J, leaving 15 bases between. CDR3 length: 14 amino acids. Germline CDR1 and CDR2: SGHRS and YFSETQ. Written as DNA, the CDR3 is TGCGCCAGCAGCCTGGGGCCCAGCGGGGAGACCCAGTACTTC. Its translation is CASSLGPSGETQYF.

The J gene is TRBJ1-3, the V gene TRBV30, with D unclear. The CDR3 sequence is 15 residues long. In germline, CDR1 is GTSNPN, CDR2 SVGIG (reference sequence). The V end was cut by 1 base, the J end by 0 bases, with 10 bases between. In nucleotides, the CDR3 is TGTGCCTGGAGTGACCGACGGAGCTCTGGAAACACCATATATTTT. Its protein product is CAWSDRRSSGNTIYF.

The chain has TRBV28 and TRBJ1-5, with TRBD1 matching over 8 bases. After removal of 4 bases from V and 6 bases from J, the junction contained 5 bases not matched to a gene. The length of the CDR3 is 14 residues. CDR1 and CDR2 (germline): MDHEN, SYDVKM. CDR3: CASSSGQGGQPQHF. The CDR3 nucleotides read TGTGCCAGCAGTTCCGGACAGGGCGGTCAGCCCCAGCATTTT.

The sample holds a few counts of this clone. CDR3 DNA sequence: TGTGCCAGCAGCCTACTCTCTGGGGCCAACGTCCTGACTTTC. Translating it yields CASSLLSGANVLTF. The chain uses TRBV5-4 and TRBJ2-6; unclear D gene. In germline, CDR1 is SGHNT, CDR2 YYREEE (reference sequence). V lost 4 bases and J lost 0, with 5 bases in between. The length of the CDR3 is 14 residues.

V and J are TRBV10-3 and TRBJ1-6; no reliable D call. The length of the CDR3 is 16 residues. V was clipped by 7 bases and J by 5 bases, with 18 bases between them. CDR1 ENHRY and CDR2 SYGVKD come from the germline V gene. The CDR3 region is CAIKDFSDLNNSPLHF. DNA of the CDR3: TGTGCCATCAAGGACTTTTCGGACCTCAATAATTCACCCCTCCACTTT.

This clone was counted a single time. CDR3 coding DNA: TGTGCCAGCAGCCCACCCGCAGGAGAGACCCAGTACTTC. Translation: CASSPPAGETQYF. The chain uses TRBV7-6 and TRBJ2-5, with D unclear. Trimming shortened V by 5 bases and J by 4 bases, and 11 bases separated the two germline ends. CDR3 length: 13 amino acids. Germline V lookup: CDR1 SGHVS, CDR2 FNYEAQ. The full variable domain, completed using reference TRBV7-6 and TRBJ2-5, is GAGVSQSPRYKVTKRGQDVALRCDPISGHVSLYWYRQALGQGPEFLTYFNYEAQQDKSGLPNDRFSAERPEGSISTLTIQRTEQRDSAMYRCASSPPAGETQYFGPGTRLLVL.

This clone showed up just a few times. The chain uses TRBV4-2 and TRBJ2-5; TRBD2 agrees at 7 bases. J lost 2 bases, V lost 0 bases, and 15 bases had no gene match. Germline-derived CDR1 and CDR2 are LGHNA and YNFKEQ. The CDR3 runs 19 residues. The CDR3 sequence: CASSQEADSGSGLQETQYF. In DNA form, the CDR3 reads TGTGCCAGCAGCCAAGAGGCTGATTCAGGTAGCGGGTTACAAGAGACCCAGTACTTC.

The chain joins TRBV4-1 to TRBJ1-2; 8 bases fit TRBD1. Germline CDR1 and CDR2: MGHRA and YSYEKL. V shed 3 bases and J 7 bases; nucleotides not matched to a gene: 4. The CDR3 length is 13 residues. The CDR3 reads CASSQTGASGYTF. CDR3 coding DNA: TGCGCCAGCAGCCAGACAGGGGCCAGTGGCTACACCTTC.

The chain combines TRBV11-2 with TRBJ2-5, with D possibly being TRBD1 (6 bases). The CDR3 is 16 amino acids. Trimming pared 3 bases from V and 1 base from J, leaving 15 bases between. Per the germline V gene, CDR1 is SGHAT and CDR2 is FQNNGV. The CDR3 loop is CASSFSPRRGQETQYF. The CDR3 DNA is TGTGCCAGCAGCTTCAGCCCCCGCAGGGGCCAAGAGACCCAGTACTTC.